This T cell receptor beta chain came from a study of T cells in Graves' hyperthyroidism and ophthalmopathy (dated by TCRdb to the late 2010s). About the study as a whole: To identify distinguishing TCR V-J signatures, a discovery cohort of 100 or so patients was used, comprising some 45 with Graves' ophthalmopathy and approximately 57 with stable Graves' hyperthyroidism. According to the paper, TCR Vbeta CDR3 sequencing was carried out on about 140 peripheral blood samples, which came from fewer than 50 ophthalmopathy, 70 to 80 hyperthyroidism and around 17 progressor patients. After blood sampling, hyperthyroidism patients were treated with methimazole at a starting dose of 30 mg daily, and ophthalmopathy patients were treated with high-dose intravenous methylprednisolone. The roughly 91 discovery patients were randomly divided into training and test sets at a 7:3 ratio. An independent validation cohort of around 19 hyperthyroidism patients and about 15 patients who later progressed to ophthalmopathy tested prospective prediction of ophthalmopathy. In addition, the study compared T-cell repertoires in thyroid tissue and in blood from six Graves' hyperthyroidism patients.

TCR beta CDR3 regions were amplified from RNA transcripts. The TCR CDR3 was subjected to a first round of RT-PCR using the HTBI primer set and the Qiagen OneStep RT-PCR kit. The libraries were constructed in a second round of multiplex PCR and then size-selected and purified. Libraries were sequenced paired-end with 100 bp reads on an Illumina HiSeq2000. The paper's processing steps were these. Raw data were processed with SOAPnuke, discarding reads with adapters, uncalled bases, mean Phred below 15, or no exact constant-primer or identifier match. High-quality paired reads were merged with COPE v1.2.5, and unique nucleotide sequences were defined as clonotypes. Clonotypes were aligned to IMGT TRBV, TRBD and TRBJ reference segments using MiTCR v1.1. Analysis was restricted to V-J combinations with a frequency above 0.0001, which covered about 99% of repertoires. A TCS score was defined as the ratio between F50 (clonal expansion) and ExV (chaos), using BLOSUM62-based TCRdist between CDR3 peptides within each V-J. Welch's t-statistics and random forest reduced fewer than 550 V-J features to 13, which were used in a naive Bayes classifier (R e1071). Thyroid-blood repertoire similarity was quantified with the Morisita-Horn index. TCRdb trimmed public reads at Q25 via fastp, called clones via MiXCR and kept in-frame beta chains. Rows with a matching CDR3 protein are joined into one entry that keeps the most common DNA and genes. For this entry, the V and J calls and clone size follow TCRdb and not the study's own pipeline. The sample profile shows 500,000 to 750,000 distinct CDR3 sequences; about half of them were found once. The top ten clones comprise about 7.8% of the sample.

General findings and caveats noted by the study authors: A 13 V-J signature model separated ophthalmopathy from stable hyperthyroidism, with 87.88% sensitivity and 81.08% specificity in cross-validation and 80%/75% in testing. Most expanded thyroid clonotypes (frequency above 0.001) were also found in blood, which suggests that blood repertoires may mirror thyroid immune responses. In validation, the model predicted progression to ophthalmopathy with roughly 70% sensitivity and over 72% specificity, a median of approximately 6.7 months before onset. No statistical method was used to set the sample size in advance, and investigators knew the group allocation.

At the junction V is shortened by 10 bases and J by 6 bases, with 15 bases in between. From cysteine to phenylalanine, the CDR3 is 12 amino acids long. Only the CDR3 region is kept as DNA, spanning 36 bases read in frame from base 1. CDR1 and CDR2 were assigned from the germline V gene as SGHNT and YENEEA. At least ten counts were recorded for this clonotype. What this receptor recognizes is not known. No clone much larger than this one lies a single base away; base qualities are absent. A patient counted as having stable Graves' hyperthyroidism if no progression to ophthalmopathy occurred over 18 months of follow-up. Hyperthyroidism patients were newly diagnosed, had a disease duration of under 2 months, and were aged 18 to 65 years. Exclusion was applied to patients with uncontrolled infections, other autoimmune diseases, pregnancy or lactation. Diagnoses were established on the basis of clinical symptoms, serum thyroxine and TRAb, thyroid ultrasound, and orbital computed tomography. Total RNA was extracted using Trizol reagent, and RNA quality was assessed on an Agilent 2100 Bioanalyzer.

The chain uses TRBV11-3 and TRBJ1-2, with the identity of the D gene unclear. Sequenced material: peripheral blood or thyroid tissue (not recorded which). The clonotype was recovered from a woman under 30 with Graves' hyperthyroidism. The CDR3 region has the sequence CAIEEAVNGYTF. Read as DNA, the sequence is TGTGCCATCGAGGAGGCAGTCAATGGCTACACCTTC. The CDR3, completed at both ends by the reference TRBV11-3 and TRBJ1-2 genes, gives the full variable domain EAGVVQSPRYKIIEKKQPVAFWCNPISGHNTLYWYLQNLGQGPELLIRYENEEAVDDSQLPKDRFSAERLKGVDSTLKIQPAELGDSAVYLCAIEEAVNGYTFGSGTRLTVV.